Following are 11 T cell receptor beta chains from one sample sequenced in a study of T cells in Graves' hyperthyroidism and ophthalmopathy. Authors of the study amplified TCR beta CDR3 regions from RNA transcripts. An initial round of RT-PCR targeting the TCR CDR3 relied on the HTBI primer set. TCRdb recomputed calls from the multiplex PCR reads with MiXCR, one row per CDR3 protein. The sample has 250,000 or so distinct CDR3 sequences; 12% to 15% are singletons. The sequencing input was blood. The receptors were sampled from a woman aged 45-59 years with Graves' hyperthyroidism that later progressed to Graves' ophthalmopathy.

This clonotype was detected many times. The chain's CDR3 is CASSLSGQSYEQYF. The DNA for the CDR3 is TGTGCCAGCAGTTTAAGTGGACAGTCCTACGAGCAGTACTTC. This chain uses TRBV12-3 or TRBV12-4 with TRBJ2-7; D may be TRBD1 (6 bases). The CDR3 is 14 amino acids. Trimming took off 2 bases at V and 1 base at J, with 9 bases between the two ends.

This clonotype was counted many times. In DNA form, the CDR3 reads TGCAGTGCTAGAGATCGGCCGGGAGTGTCCCACGAGCAGTACTTC. Amino acid sequence: CSARDRPGVSHEQYF. The chain recombines TRBV20-1 with TRBJ2-7; TRBD2 is a possible D gene (6 bases). The V and J ends lost 0 bases and 5 bases respectively, with 17 bases between them. The CDR3 length is 15 residues. The germline CDR1 and CDR2 sequences are DFQATT and SNEGSKA (reference sequence).

The rearrangement uses TRBV5-6 and TRBJ2-3; D possibly matches TRBD1 or TRBD2 (5 bases each). The length of the CDR3 is 15 residues. V lost 4 bases, J lost 4 bases, and 16 bases lay in between. CDR1 and CDR2 (germline): SGHDT, YYEEEE. CDR3 in DNA: TGTGCCAGCAGCACAGGACTCAGGTCGGCAGATACGCAGTATTTT. It translates to CASSTGLRSADTQYF.

This clonotype was counted ten times or more. The chain joins TRBV5-1 to TRBJ2-7; 7 bases map to TRBD1. The CDR3 extends over 20 amino acids. Germline lookup yields CDR1 SGHRS and CDR2 YFSETQ. V trimming: 0 bases; J trimming: 2 bases; junction bases outside the gene matches: 20. Here the CDR3 reads CASSLGRMTADRLKTYEQYF. CDR3 sequence (DNA): TGCGCCAGCAGCTTGGGACGAATGACTGCGGACAGGCTAAAAACCTACGAGCAGTACTTC.

Only a few counts were recorded for this clonotype. The V gene is TRBV16, the J gene TRBJ1-5, with unresolved D. Trimming took off 3 bases at V and 4 bases at J, with 7 bases between the two ends. CDR1 and CDR2 (germline): KGHSY, FQNENV. The CDR3 consists of 13 residues. The CDR3 region is CASSQTQNQPQHF. CDR3 DNA: TGTGCCAGCAGCCAGACGCAGAATCAGCCCCAGCATTTT.

The chain employs TRBV7-2 and TRBJ2-3; D might be TRBD1 or TRBD2, each matching 5 bases. Germline-derived CDR1 and CDR2 are SGHTA and FQGNSA. This CDR3 has 16 amino acids. V gave up 6 bases and J gave up 2 bases, with 18 bases separating them. The DNA for the CDR3 is TGTGCCAGCAGTCTGAGGGGTGTGACTTCCACAGATACGCAGTATTTT. Encoded protein: CASSLRGVTSTDTQYF. Full variable domain (outside the CDR3, taken from reference TRBV7-2 and TRBJ2-3): GAGVSQSPSNKVTEKGKDVELRCDPISGHTALYWYRQSLGQGLEFLIYFQGNSAPDKSGLPSDRFSAERTGGSVSTLTIQRTQQEDSAVYLCASSLRGVTSTDTQYFGPGTRLTVL.

Many counts were recorded for this clonotype. The gene calls are TRBV6-1 and TRBJ2-7; 8 nucleotides align to TRBD2. The J segment lost 5 bases and the V segment lost 6 bases, leaving 9 bases of the junction unmatched. Germline loops: CDR1 MNHNS, CDR2 SASEGT. The CDR3 has 14 amino acids. As DNA, the CDR3 is TGTGCCAGCAGGAACCCCGGGGGGGGTAACGAGCAGTACTTC. The encoded protein is CASRNPGGGNEQYF.

This clonotype has a count of ten or more. V and J are TRBV5-1 and TRBJ2-3; TRBD1 matches at 7 bases. This CDR3 is built from 15 residues. The V gene's germline CDR1 is SGHRS and CDR2 YFSETQ. J gave up 0 bases and V 4 bases, and 5 bases lay outside the gene matches. The CDR3 region is CASSVGTASTDTQYF. DNA for the CDR3: TGCGCCAGCAGCGTCGGGACAGCGAGCACAGATACGCAGTATTTT.

This rearrangement joins TRBV2 to TRBJ2-7, with D maybe TRBD2 (5 bases). The germline V and J ends were trimmed by 4 bases and 3 bases, with 7 bases remaining between them. CDR1 and CDR2 from the germline V gene are SNHLY and FYNNEI. The CDR3 covers 12 residues. Here the CDR3 reads CASSGGGYEQYF. CDR3 coding DNA: TGTGCCAGCAGTGGAGGAGGCTACGAGCAGTACTTC.

This sequence joins TRBV5-1 and TRBJ1-2; the D is unclear. The CDR3 covers 14 residues. Trimming took 0 bases from V and 6 from J, leaving 12 bases between them. Germline CDR1 SGHRS, CDR2 YFSETQ. Written as DNA, the CDR3 is TGCGCCAGCAGCTTGGGCAGGTTAAGAGATGGCTACACCTTC. Translated: CASSLGRLRDGYTF.

The rearrangement joins TRBV18 to TRBJ2-1; D unresolved. Germline V gene lookup returns CDR1 KGHSH and CDR2 LQKENI. V was clipped by 3 bases and J by 5 bases, with 8 bases between them. CDR3 length: 13 amino acids. As DNA, the CDR3 is TGTGCCAGCTCACCCCCGCTGCACAATGAGCAGTTCTTC. As protein: CASSPPLHNEQFF.